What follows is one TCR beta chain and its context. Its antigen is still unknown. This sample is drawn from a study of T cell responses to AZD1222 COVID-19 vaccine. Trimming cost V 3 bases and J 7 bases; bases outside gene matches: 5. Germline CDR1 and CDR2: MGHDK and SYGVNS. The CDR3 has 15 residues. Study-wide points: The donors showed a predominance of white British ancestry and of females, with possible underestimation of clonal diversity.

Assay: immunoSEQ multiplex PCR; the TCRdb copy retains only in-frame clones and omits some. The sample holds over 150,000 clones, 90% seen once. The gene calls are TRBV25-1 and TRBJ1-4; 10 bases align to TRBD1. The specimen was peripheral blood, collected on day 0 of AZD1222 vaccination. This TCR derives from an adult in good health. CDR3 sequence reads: CASSDRQGAREKLFF. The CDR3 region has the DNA TGTGCCAGCAGTGACAGACAGGGGGCGCGTGAAAAACTGTTTTTT.